This note documents a single T cell receptor beta chain sequence. The antigen is unknown. The CDR3 is 19 amino acids. The V segment lost 5 bases and the J segment 0 bases; nucleotides outside the gene matches: 9. Germline CDR1 reads KGHSH; CDR2 reads LQKENI. This sample was taken from a study of cytomegalovirus exposure and HLA in healthy donors. General study results and limits: When analyzed later, a missense DCLRE1C variant was found to be linked to TCR beta V- and J-gene trimming. In a later analysis, parvovirus B19, influenza, CMV and Epstein-Barr virus appeared linked to several top co-occurrence clusters. It was 164 TCR beta chains that were listed as cytomegalovirus-associated.

The PCR had 60 Vbeta and 13 Jbeta primers. Original handling: Among the unique TCR beta chains that a later analysis counted, about 85 million in all, approximately 12 million were shared. Method: immunoSEQ multiplex PCR; TCRdb's copy keeps in-frame clones and lacks some. V and J calls and clone size are given by that table; D and trimming were obtained from the DNA. The sample records fewer than 200,000 clones, approximately 67% being singletons. The receptor's source is a woman under 30 in good health and CMV-seropositive. The chain recombines TRBV18 with TRBJ2-6, with 11 bases matching TRBD2. The sample consisted of PBMCs. In DNA, the CDR3 is TGTGCCAGCTCATCAACCGGGACTAGCGGAGACTCTGGGGCCAACGTCCTGACTTTC. Protein product: CASSSTGTSGDSGANVLTF.